This T cell receptor (beta chain) stems from a study of cytotoxic CD8 clonotypes in ibrutinib-treated CLL. Overall study findings and caveats: Clonality, elevated at ibrutinib response, dropped back toward baseline at progression. Few clonotypes were public, and these shrank or held steady under treatment.

Germline V gene data show CDR1 as MNHEY and CDR2 as SVGAGI. The V gene lost 5 bases and the J gene lost 1 base, with 15 bases spanning the gap. The CDR3 sequence is 15 residues long. On this clone: The antigen is undetermined.

A 1 in 200,000 to 1 in 1 million T cell depth was the sequencing target. The method was immunoSEQ multiplex PCR; TCRdb's version includes in-frame clones alone and lacks a portion of them. This sample carries 150,000 or so clones, roughly 77% of them seen once, and the ten largest clones take around 30%. The chain joins TRBV6-5 to TRBJ2-7, with D possibly called TRBD1 or TRBD2 (7 bases each). The sequencing here drew on PBMCs, taken after 12 months of ibrutinib treatment. The TCR sequence derives from a human donor with chronic lymphocytic leukemia. DNA of the CDR3: TGTGCCAGCAGTCTGACAGGGAGGGAGTCCTACGAGCAGTACTTC. Amino acids: CASSLTGRESYEQYF.